The 22 T cell receptor beta chains below all came from one sample that was sequenced in a study of shared clonotypes between healthy human individuals. This table comes from immunoSEQ multiplex PCR, and its TCRdb copy is limited to in-frame clones, with some not included. The sample shows 2 million to 2.5 million clones, 85% to 95% of them seen only once. The sample comprised naive CD4+ T cells sorted from blood. The subset denotes: CD45RA+ positively selected. The receptors stem from a man younger than 35 in good health.

As for this clone: The sample has other DNA sequences that encode this CDR3 too. The rearrangement uses TRBV5-1 and TRBJ2-7; TRBD2 aligns across 11 bases. Looked up from germline, CDR1 is SGHRS and CDR2 is YFSETQ. The CDR3 is 15 amino acids. The V and J ends lost 2 bases and 2 bases, in that order; junction bases with no gene match: 3. This CDR3 is CASSLAGLAAYEQYF. The CDR3 nucleotides are TGCGCCAGCAGCTTAGCGGGACTAGCGGCCTACGAGCAGTACTTC. The full variable domain, completed using reference TRBV5-1 and TRBJ2-7, is KAGVTQTPRYLIKTRGQQVTLSCSPISGHRSVSWYQQTPGQGLQFLFEYFSETQRNKGNFPGRFSGRQFSNSRSEMNVSTLELGDSALYLCASSLAGLAAYEQYFGPGTRLTVT.

V usage is TRBV6-6 and J usage is TRBJ1-1, with D uncertain. The CDR3 runs to 14 residues. V lost 6 bases to trimming and J lost 1 base, with 12 bases between them. Per germline, CDR1 MNHNY and CDR2 SVGAGI (reference sequence). The CDR3 sequence: CASSFQTTNTEAFF. In nucleotides, the CDR3 is TGTGCCAGCAGCTTCCAGACGACGAACACTGAAGCTTTCTTT.

The chain employs TRBV10-3 and TRBJ1-5, with a tentative D call TRBD1 (6 bases). The germline CDR1 and CDR2 sequences are ENHRY and SYGVKD. Between the trimmed V and J ends, which lost 4 bases and 1 base, there was a span of 11 bases. The CDR3 extends over 15 amino acids. The CDR3 reads CAISATGRSNQPQHF. In DNA form, the CDR3 reads TGTGCCATCAGTGCTACAGGGAGGAGCAATCAGCCCCAGCATTTT.

The rearrangement uses TRBV11-2 and TRBJ1-1; 9 positions agree with TRBD1. V lost 3 bases, J lost 5 bases, and 7 bases stayed unmatched. This CDR3 is 15 amino acids long. CDR1 and CDR2 (germline): SGHAT, FQNNGV. CDR3 sequence reads: CASSFGTGLGTEAFF. DNA of the CDR3: TGTGCCAGCAGCTTCGGGACAGGGTTAGGAACTGAAGCTTTCTTT.

The rearrangement links TRBV5-1 to TRBJ1-1; D gene ambiguous. Trimming stripped 0 bases from V and 1 base from J, with 10 bases between. Per germline, CDR1 SGHRS and CDR2 YFSETQ. There are 15 residues in the CDR3. In DNA form, the CDR3 reads TGCGCCAGCAGCTTGGGTGTGGTTTCGAACACTGAAGCTTTCTTT. Encoded protein: CASSLGVVSNTEAFF.

For this clone: This specimen includes other DNA sequences encoding the same CDR3. V gene TRBV5-1 combines with J gene TRBJ2-2, with a possible D match to TRBD2 (6 bases). Germline assignment: CDR1 SGHRS and CDR2 YFSETQ. V lost 3 bases to trimming and J lost 2 bases, with 11 bases between them. This CDR3 is built from 15 residues. CDR3 bases: TGCGCCAGCAGCTGGGGGGATCGAAACACCGGGGAGCTGTTTTTT. Protein product: CASSWGDRNTGELFF.

J is TRBJ2-7 and V is TRBV19; possible D gene TRBD2, 6 bases. CDR1 LNHDA and CDR2 SQIVND come from the germline V gene (reference sequence). The CDR3 loop spans 12 amino acids. Trimming stripped 3 bases from V and 5 bases from J, with 8 bases between. The chain's CDR3 is CASSMGGDEQYF. The CDR3 DNA reads as TGTGCCAGTAGTATGGGAGGAGACGAGCAGTACTTC. Filled out from reference TRBV19 and TRBJ2-7, the complete variable domain reads DGGITQSPKYLFRKEGQNVTLSCEQNLNHDAMYWYRQDPGQGLRLIYYSQIVNDFQKGDIAEGYSVSREKKESFPLTVTSAQKNPTAFYLCASSMGGDEQYFGPGTRLTVT.

The V call is TRBV6-6, the J call TRBJ1-1; 8 bases fit TRBD1. This CDR3 region has 13 residues. V was clipped by 7 bases and J by 3 bases; unmatched bases: 4. Germline V lookup: CDR1 MNHNY, CDR2 SVGAGI (reference sequence). DNA of the CDR3: TGTGCCAGCATCCTACAGGGGGACACTGAAGCTTTCTTT. Protein product: CASILQGDTEAFF.

Concerning this clone: Distinct nucleotide sequences in the sample also encode this CDR3. This chain joins TRBV5-1 and TRBJ1-5; D is perhaps TRBD1 (5 bases). The CDR3 has 14 residues. The V end was cut by 4 bases, the J end by 4 bases, with 12 bases between. Looked up from germline, CDR1 is SGHRS and CDR2 is YFSETQ. The CDR3 DNA reads as TGCGCCAGCAGCACCGGGACGGGGAATCAGCCCCAGCATTTT. It yields the protein CASSTGTGNQPQHF.

The V gene is TRBV30, the J gene TRBJ2-3; TRBD2 aligns across 8 bases. The germline gives CDR1 GTSNPN, CDR2 SVGIG (reference sequence). CDR3 size: 14 residues. Trimming at V came to 1 base and at J to 7 bases, leaving 7 bases not matched to a gene. The CDR3 protein is CAWSDGGGSYTQYF. The CDR3 DNA is TGTGCCTGGAGTGACGGGGGGGGCTCGTATACGCAGTATTTT.

CDR3 DNA sequence: TGCGCCAGCAGCATAAAGACAGGGGTGACTGAAGCTTTCTTT. This translates into CASSIKTGVTEAFF. This rearrangement joins TRBV5-1 to TRBJ1-1, with 8 bases aligning to TRBD1. Germline loops: CDR1 SGHRS, CDR2 YFSETQ. The CDR3 is 14 residues long. V shed 4 bases and J 5 bases; nucleotides not matched to a gene: 7.

The chain has TRBV4-3 and TRBJ2-1; 7 bases fit TRBD2. This CDR3 spans 16 amino acids. V lost 0 bases and J lost 1; bases outside the gene matches: 3. CDR1 and CDR2 (germline): LGHNA, YSLEER. The CDR3 DNA is TGCGCCAGCAGCCAAGAATTACTAGCGTCCTACAATGAGCAGTTCTTC. Protein: CASSQELLASYNEQFF.

The DNA of the CDR3 is TGTGCCAGCAGCTCGAGGGACAGGGGGAACCGCGAGCAGTACTTC. This gives the protein CASSSRDRGNREQYF. This rearrangement joins TRBV7-9 to TRBJ2-7; 11 nucleotides align to TRBD1. Per the germline V gene, CDR1 is SEHNR and CDR2 is FQNEAQ (reference sequence). With V trimmed by 4 bases and J by 6 bases, 8 bases remained unmatched. This CDR3 is built from 15 residues.

The chain has TRBV27 and TRBJ2-5, with a tentative D call TRBD2 (6 bases). V was shortened by 0 bases and J by 5 bases, with 13 bases between the two germline ends. CDR1 and CDR2 from the germline V gene are MNHEY and SMNVEV (reference sequence). This CDR3 has 15 amino acids. The CDR3 DNA is TGTGCCAGCAGTTTATCGCTCGGGAGTGGGGAGACCCAGTACTTC. It translates to CASSLSLGSGETQYF.

This chain connects TRBV5-1 to TRBJ2-5, with TRBD2 matching over 11 bases. CDR1 and CDR2 (germline): SGHRS, YFSETQ. V lost 6 bases and J lost 3; bases outside the gene matches: 4. This CDR3 is built from 14 residues. The CDR3 protein is CASKASGGKETQYF. For the CDR3, the DNA is TGCGCCAGCAAGGCTAGCGGGGGGAAAGAGACCCAGTACTTC.

This chain joins TRBV30 and TRBJ2-1, with 8 bases fitting TRBD1. The V gene end was trimmed by 1 base and the J gene end by 1 base; junction bases not matched to a gene: 12. The CDR3 runs to 18 residues. CDR1 and CDR2 (germline): GTSNPN, SVGIG (reference sequence). The CDR3 nucleotides read TGTGCCTGGAGTGGACTACGAACTGGGACAGGATCCTACAATGAGCAGTTCTTC. It is translated as CAWSGLRTGTGSYNEQFF. The complete variable domain, with remaining parts taken from reference TRBV30 and TRBJ2-1, reads SQTIHQWPATLVQPVGSPLSLECTVEGTSNPNLYWYRQAAGRGLQLLFYSVGIGQISSEVPQNLSASRPQDRQFILSSKKLLLSDSGFYLCAWSGLRTGTGSYNEQFFGPGTRLTVL.

J is TRBJ1-2 and V is TRBV28; 7 bases align to TRBD1. Germline V gene data show CDR1 as MDHEN and CDR2 as SYDVKM. The CDR3 runs 15 residues. The trim removed 1 base at V and 0 bases at J, leaving 2 bases unmatched. The CDR3 region is CASSLSGGSNYGYTF. The CDR3 DNA reads as TGTGCCAGCAGTTTATCAGGGGGATCTAACTATGGCTACACCTTC.

The rearrangement joins TRBV7-2 to TRBJ1-2, with 10 bases matching TRBD1. This CDR3 region has 15 residues. Germline values: CDR1 SGHTA, CDR2 FQGNSA. V was pared by 5 bases and J by 3 bases, with 6 bases of the junction left unmatched. The chain's CDR3 is CASSETGQGDYGYTF. The CDR3 DNA follows: TGTGCCAGCAGCGAGACCGGACAGGGGGACTATGGCTACACCTTC.

CDR3 nucleotide sequence: TGTGCCTGGAGTGTATGGTGGGGACCTGAAGCTTTCTTT. Residues: CAWSVWWGPEAFF. V is TRBV30 and J is TRBJ1-1; perhaps TRBD1 as D (5 bases). The CDR3 is made up of 13 amino acids. Per germline, CDR1 GTSNPN and CDR2 SVGIG (reference sequence). The ends were cut back, 0 bases at V and 6 bases at J, with 11 bases in the middle.

As DNA, the CDR3 is TGTGCCAGCAGCCCAGACAGGGGTATGACAGATACGCAGTATTTT. It encodes CASSPDRGMTDTQYF. The chain joins TRBV5-4 to TRBJ2-3; TRBD1 aligns across 8 bases. Per germline, CDR1 SGHNT and CDR2 YYREEE (reference sequence). CDR3 length: 15 residues. J was trimmed by 3 bases and V by 4 bases; bases with no gene match: 7.

This clone showed up just a few times. The V gene is TRBV19, the J gene TRBJ1-3, with a tentative D call TRBD1 (5 bases). The V end lost 6 bases, the J end lost 9 bases, and 18 bases lay between the germline ends. The germline V gene has CDR1 LNHDA and CDR2 SQIVND (reference sequence). The CDR3 loop spans 14 amino acids. CDR3 DNA: TGTGCCAGTAGAGAGACAAGGGGTTCCGGCACCATATATTTT. This codes for CASRETRGSGTIYF.

This chain connects TRBV4-1 to TRBJ2-5; 8 bases map to TRBD2. The CDR3 runs to 17 residues. Germline CDR1 and CDR2: MGHRA and YSYEKL. Germline trimming cut 2 bases from V and 4 bases from J; bases unmatched to any gene: 12. The CDR3 protein is CASSQRPLTSVIETQYF. The CDR3 DNA reads as TGCGCCAGCAGCCAAAGACCTTTGACTAGCGTTATAGAGACCCAGTACTTC.